This is a list of T cell receptor beta chains from one sample in a study. TCRdb passed the RT-PCR reads through MiXCR, listing each CDR3 protein once. The table has about 700,000 distinct CDR3 sequences, more than 13% seen once. Sequencing was performed on memory CD4+ T cells from blood. Source of these receptors: a female donor in good health, serving as a healthy control. The CDR3 runs from the conserved cysteine through the conserved F or W. A D gene is named only where the DNA matches it firmly. Clone size is given for some rows only: seen once, a few or many times, or a class if the clone is expanded.

abundance: few
j_gene: TRBJ2-5
v_gene: TRBV6-5
d_gene: TRBD2
CDR3nt: TGTGCCAGCAGTTGGGCCCACGGGGGGGCCGTAGAGACCCAGTACTTC
CDR3aa: CASSWAHGGAVETQYF

abundance: NA
j_gene: TRBJ2-7
v_gene: TRBV25-1
d_gene: NA
CDR3nt: TGTGCCAGCAGTGAGGTAGACTCCGGCGAGCAGTACTTC
CDR3aa: CASSEVDSGEQYF

abundance: many
j_gene: TRBJ1-4
v_gene: TRBV29-1
d_gene: TRBD1
CDR3nt: TGCAGCGTCCAGACAGGGGCCCCTGAAAAACTGTTTTTT
CDR3aa: CSVQTGAPEKLFF

abundance: many
j_gene: TRBJ1-1
v_gene: TRBV20-1
d_gene: NA
CDR3nt: TGCAGTGCTAGAGAGGGATACATGAACACTGAAGCTTTCTTT
CDR3aa: CSAREGYMNTEAFF

abundance: NA
j_gene: TRBJ1-1
v_gene: TRBV6-5
d_gene: TRBD1
CDR3nt: TGTGCCAGCCGATCCGGACAGGGGAGCACTGAAGCTTTCTTT
CDR3aa: CASRSGQGSTEAFF

abundance: few
j_gene: TRBJ2-4
v_gene: TRBV2
d_gene: NA
CDR3nt: TGTGCCAGCAGTGGACAGTCCCTAGGTGCGAACATTCAGTACTTC
CDR3aa: CASSGQSLGANIQYF

abundance: few
j_gene: TRBJ2-1
v_gene: TRBV28
d_gene: TRBD2
CDR3nt: TGTGCCAGCATCATAGGGCTAGCGGGGGGTGGTGAGCAGTTCTTC
CDR3aa: CASIIGLAGGGEQFF

abundance: NA
j_gene: TRBJ1-1
v_gene: TRBV7-2
d_gene: NA
CDR3nt: TGTGCCAGCAGCGCTGACGGGAACACTGAAGCTTTCTTT
CDR3aa: CASSADGNTEAFF

abundance: few
j_gene: TRBJ2-7
v_gene: TRBV10-3
d_gene: TRBD1
CDR3nt: TGTGCCATCAGGGGGACAGACGGTTCCTACGAGCAGTACTTC
CDR3aa: CAIRGTDGSYEQYF

abundance: many
j_gene: TRBJ2-3
v_gene: TRBV29-1
d_gene: TRBD1
CDR3nt: TGCAGCGTGGAGACAGGGGGATACCCAGCGACAGATACGCAGTATTTT
CDR3aa: CSVETGGYPATDTQYF

abundance: many
j_gene: TRBJ2-7
v_gene: TRBV20-1
d_gene: TRBD2
CDR3nt: TGCAGTGCCGTATCAGCGGGAGGGCCGAAGGAGCAGTACTTC
CDR3aa: CSAVSAGGPKEQYF

abundance: NA
j_gene: TRBJ1-1
v_gene: TRBV6-2/TRBV6-3
d_gene: NA
CDR3nt: TGTGCCAGCAGTTACCGGCAGGGAGAAGCTTTCTTT
CDR3aa: CASSYRQGEAFF

abundance: few
j_gene: TRBJ1-1
v_gene: TRBV5-1
d_gene: NA
CDR3nt: TGCGCCAGCAGGGACGGACAATGGAACACTGAAGCTTTCTTT
CDR3aa: CASRDGQWNTEAFF

abundance: NA
j_gene: TRBJ1-1
v_gene: TRBV6-2/TRBV6-3
d_gene: NA
CDR3nt: TGTGCCAGCAGACGAGGGGCCATGAACACTGAAGCTTTCTTT
CDR3aa: CASRRGAMNTEAFF

abundance: NA
j_gene: TRBJ2-2
v_gene: TRBV20-1
d_gene: TRBD2
CDR3nt: TGCAGTGCCCCGAGGACTAGCGGGAGAAGCGGGGCGTCCGGGGAGCTGTTTTTT
CDR3aa: CSAPRTSGRSGASGELFF

abundance: few
j_gene: TRBJ2-3
v_gene: TRBV5-8
d_gene: NA
CDR3nt: TGTGCCAGCAGCTTGGGGACCAGTTCAGGGACGGAATTCACAGATACGCAGTATTTT
CDR3aa: CASSLGTSSGTEFTDTQYF

abundance: many
j_gene: TRBJ2-1
v_gene: TRBV5-1
d_gene: NA
CDR3nt: TGCGCCAGCAGCGCCAACCCTAGCGACTCCTACAATGAGCAGTTCTTC
CDR3aa: CASSANPSDSYNEQFF